This paragraph reports one T cell receptor beta chain. The record originates from a study of cytomegalovirus exposure and HLA in healthy donors. A multiplex PCR was run with 60 Vbeta primers and 13 Jbeta primers. Only in-frame clones appear in the TCRdb table, and some are missing; sequencing was by immunoSEQ multiplex PCR. The sample contains roughly 100,000 clones, around 76% of which appear only once. This CDR3 is 11 amino acids long. Trimming took 2 bases from V and 6 from J, leaving 4 bases between them. Germline V CDR1 and CDR2: ENHRY, SYGVKD. The chain carries TRBV10-3 and TRBJ1-1; D ambiguous. Sequencing was performed on PBMCs. The TCR was taken from a woman between 18 and 29 years old in good health and CMV-seropositive. CDR3 DNA sequence: TGTGCCATCAGTGAGGGCTCTGAAGCTTTCTTT. This encodes CAISEGSEAFF.